A single sample gave rise to the 5 T cell receptor beta chains below, sequenced in a study of human T cells and chemical hapten exposure. TCRdb fed the RACE reads into MiXCR, producing one record per CDR3 protein. Of around 45,000 distinct CDR3 sequences in the sample, about 4.8% were seen once. The time point was: healthy volunteer bleed at 2 weeks. Whole blood, unfractionated, served as the material for total RNA extraction. Sequencing was done on a sample of whole blood. Every receptor here comes from a human donor in good health. Some clones in this sample may be carry-over from other donors' samples.

In DNA form, the CDR3 reads TGCGCCAGCACGGGCGTGAGTCCCACAGATACGCAGTATTTT. It specifies CASTGVSPTDTQYF. The chain has TRBV5-1 and TRBJ2-3; D is unresolved. Germline V gene sequence: CDR1 SGHRS, CDR2 YFSETQ. This CDR3 contains 14 residues. V gave up 6 bases and J gave up 2 bases, with 13 bases separating them.

This clonotype was seen many times. CDR3 loop: CASSQGAGEGDTQYF. The CDR3, as DNA: TGTGCCAGCAGCCAAGGGGCGGGAGAAGGAGATACGCAGTATTTT. The V call is TRBV4-2, the J call TRBJ2-3; 7 bases are a match to TRBD2. This CDR3 comprises 15 residues. J was trimmed by 5 bases and V by 1 base; bases with no gene match: 6. CDR1 is LGHNA and CDR2 is YNFKEQ in the germline V gene.

This clonotype has a count of ten or more. This chain connects TRBV6-4 to TRBJ2-1; tentative D call: TRBD1 (5 bases). The CDR3 totals 12 residues. Germline CDR1 and CDR2: MRHNA and SNTAGT. V was cut by 9 bases and J by 8 bases, with 14 bases left in between. In DNA form, the CDR3 reads TGTGCCAGAACAGGAATTTGGGATGAGCAGTTCTTC. Protein sequence: CARTGIWDEQFF.

This clonotype was counted ten times or more. The chain recombines TRBV2 with TRBJ2-3; D perhaps matches TRBD2 (6 bases). Germline CDR1 SNHLY, CDR2 FYNNEI. Trimming removed 7 bases from V and 0 bases from J, with 17 bases in between. This CDR3 comprises 16 residues. The CDR3 bases are TGTGCCAGCATCCCAGGGACTTTCTCTAGCACAGATACGCAGTATTTT. Amino acid sequence: CASIPGTFSSTDTQYF.

This clonotype appeared many times. The chain recombines TRBV5-1 with TRBJ1-6; 7 bases line up with TRBD1. The CDR3 totals 14 residues. Germline loops: CDR1 SGHRS, CDR2 YFSETQ. The junction had 3 bases not matched to a gene; V was cut back by 2 bases and J by 7 bases. The CDR3 reads CASSFGQDNSPLHF. The DNA for the CDR3 is TGCGCCAGCAGCTTTGGACAGGACAATTCACCCCTCCACTTT.